This T cell receptor (beta chain) was recovered during a study of shared clonotypes between healthy human individuals. Assay used: immunoSEQ multiplex PCR; TCRdb lists only in-frame clones, some missing. The table shows some 1,900,000 clones, with about 95% occurring only once. With respect to this clone: Its antigen is unidentified.

J lost 2 bases, V lost 3 bases, and 11 bases had no gene match. Per the germline V gene, CDR1 is SGHNT and CDR2 is YYREEE (reference sequence). The CDR3 sequence is 16 residues long. Naive CD8 cells were CD45RO-negative, positively selected for CCR7, excluding terminally differentiated effector memory CD45RA+ cells. Broader study findings: Shared across several donors were around 5% of the naive CD4 clonotypes.

V gene TRBV5-4 combines with J gene TRBJ2-7, with 7 bases that match TRBD1. The sample consisted of naive CD8+ T cells sorted from blood. The receptor was isolated from a man younger than 30 in good health. This CDR3 is CASSYYSGTATYEQYF. CDR3 nucleotides: TGTGCCAGCAGCTACTATTCCGGGACAGCGACCTACGAGCAGTACTTC.